This T cell receptor (beta chain) was captured in a study of blood T cell repertoires in COVID-19. Study as a whole: Italy, Spain and the United States were the sources of the convalescent and acute COVID-19 samples.

J gave up 6 bases and V 7 bases, and 5 bases lay outside the gene matches. Germline CDR1 is SGHDN and CDR2 is FVKESK. The CDR3 runs 13 residues. As originally analysed: Amplification with reference gene primers provided the estimates of nucleated cell counts. TCRdb keeps only in-frame clones here, not all; method: immunoSEQ multiplex PCR. V, J and clone size reflect that table, while D and trimming were determined from the DNA. The sample shows some 300,000 clones, roughly 90% of them seen only once. This clonotype originated in a young man with active or convalescent COVID-19. Specimen: peripheral blood. V is TRBV14 and J is TRBJ2-2; TRBD1 matches 7 bases. The CDR3 nucleotides are TGTGCCAGCAAAACAGGGGTCGCCGGGGAGCTGTTTTTT. It codes for CASKTGVAGELFF.